The clone carrying this T cell receptor beta chain was counted a few times. Its specificity is unknown. The data stem from a study of T cells in localized non-small cell lung cancer. Study-wide results and limits: The appearance of a median roughly 53 of the top 100 tumor clones was seen in adjacent lung. As only one tumor region underwent sequencing, heterogeneity remains possible. Uninvolved adjacent lung showed higher T cell clonality than tumor.

Looked up from germline, CDR1 is MDHEN and CDR2 is SYDVKM. The length of the CDR3 is 12 residues. The V and J ends lost 10 bases and 3 bases respectively, with 12 bases between them. Only in-frame clones appear in the TCRdb table, and some are missing; sequencing was by immunoSEQ multiplex PCR. The sample has 2,500 to 3,000 clones, approximately 25% seen once; the top ten hold about 16%. This sequence originates from a male donor aged 60 or older with stage I lung adenocarcinoma. The chain is built from TRBV28 and TRBJ1-1; weak D call: TRBD1 (5 bases). The sample consisted of lung tumor tissue, taken before any cancer treatment. Written as DNA, the CDR3 is TGTGCCACCAGGGTGGAGGACACTGAAGCTTTCTTT. This sequence encodes CATRVEDTEAFF.